This T cell receptor beta chain was identified during a study of identical twins. MiXCR, run by TCRdb on the 5' RACE reads, gives a single entry per CDR3 protein. The table has about 690,000 distinct CDR3 sequences, 20% to 25% seen once. Germline trimming cut 0 bases from V and 6 bases from J; bases unmatched to any gene: 11. This CDR3 comprises 17 residues. CDR1 and CDR2 (germline): ENHRY, SYGVKD. In its sample, this clonotype was seen a few times. This sample was shared with a second study, whose subject was T cells expressing NK-cell markers.

The chain is built from TRBV10-3 and TRBJ2-1, with 7 bases identical to TRBD2. This receptor was identified in a woman aged 18-35 years in good health. The specimen sequenced was PBMCs. The CDR3 loop is CAISESKLGGSLNEQFF. CDR3 nucleotides: TGTGCCATCAGTGAGTCGAAGCTTGGCGGGAGTCTCAATGAGCAGTTCTTC.